A single sample gave rise to the 3 T cell receptor beta chains below, sequenced in a study of PD-1 blockade in classical Hodgkin lymphoma (dated by TCRdb to 2019 to 2021). The receptor library was made with the immunoSEQ multiplex PCR assay. In TCRdb, the immuneACCESS table is reduced to in-frame sequences with V and J assigned. These tables do not hold every clone; where another copy was compared, an unresolved V gene accounts for under half, and the others remain unexplained. A total of about 97,000 clones appear in this sample, roughly 83% of them only once. 9% to 15% of the sample is in the top ten clones. Read against the paper, the sample's time point label means: cycle 1 day 1 (C1D1), immediately before nivolumab initiation. Every trial patient had relapsed after autologous stem cell transplantation, and cohorts A, B and C differed in prior brentuximab vedotin exposure. Sequencing was performed on peripheral blood mononuclear cells (PBMCs), taken at baseline. Source of these receptors: a human donor with classical Hodgkin lymphoma.

The V and J genes are TRBV5-6 and TRBJ1-1; D gene uncertain. The length of the CDR3 is 16 residues. Germline V gene data show CDR1 as SGHDT and CDR2 as YYEEEE. Trimming removed 0 bases from V and 0 bases from J, with 12 bases in between. The chain's CDR3 is CASSLDQALLNTEAFF. CDR3 bases: TGTGCCAGCAGCTTGGATCAGGCCCTACTGAACACTGAAGCTTTCTTT.

The chain combines TRBV9 with TRBJ2-1, with TRBD2 identical over 15 bases. There are 20 residues in the CDR3. Germline V gives CDR1 SGDLS, CDR2 YYNGEE. V was pared by 3 bases and J by 0 bases, with 10 bases of the junction left unmatched. CDR3 protein: CASSAVPGLAGGSSYNEQFF. In DNA form, the CDR3 reads TGTGCCAGCAGCGCGGTACCGGGACTAGCGGGAGGAAGCTCCTACAATGAGCAGTTCTTC.

The V and J genes are TRBV6-6 and TRBJ2-1; TRBD1 or TRBD2 may be the D gene (5 bases each). Germline CDR1 and CDR2: MNHNY and SVGAGI (reference sequence). The CDR3 has 15 residues. Trimming took 5 bases from V and 3 from J, leaving 14 bases between them. The CDR3 protein is CASSPPGTLYNEQFF. CDR3 DNA sequence: TGTGCCAGCAGTCCTCCCGGGACCCTCTACAATGAGCAGTTCTTC.